The present TCR beta chain was sequenced within a study of cytomegalovirus exposure and HLA in healthy donors. Germline lookup yields CDR1 LNHDA and CDR2 SQIVND (reference sequence). This CDR3 has 15 residues. Between the trimmed V and J ends, which lost 2 bases and 6 bases, there was a span of 14 bases. The protocol was immunoSEQ multiplex PCR, while the TCRdb copy is restricted to in-frame clones and leaves out a portion. The sample includes more than 250,000 clones, roughly 89% of them seen just once. The receptor was isolated from a young woman in good health and CMV-seronegative. Sequenced: PBMCs. The chain uses TRBV19 and TRBJ2-1; D may be TRBD2 (6 bases). CDR3 coding DNA: TGTGCCAGTAGTATATTTAGCGGAAGGGGCAATGAGCAGTTCTTC. Translated: CASSIFSGRGNEQFF.